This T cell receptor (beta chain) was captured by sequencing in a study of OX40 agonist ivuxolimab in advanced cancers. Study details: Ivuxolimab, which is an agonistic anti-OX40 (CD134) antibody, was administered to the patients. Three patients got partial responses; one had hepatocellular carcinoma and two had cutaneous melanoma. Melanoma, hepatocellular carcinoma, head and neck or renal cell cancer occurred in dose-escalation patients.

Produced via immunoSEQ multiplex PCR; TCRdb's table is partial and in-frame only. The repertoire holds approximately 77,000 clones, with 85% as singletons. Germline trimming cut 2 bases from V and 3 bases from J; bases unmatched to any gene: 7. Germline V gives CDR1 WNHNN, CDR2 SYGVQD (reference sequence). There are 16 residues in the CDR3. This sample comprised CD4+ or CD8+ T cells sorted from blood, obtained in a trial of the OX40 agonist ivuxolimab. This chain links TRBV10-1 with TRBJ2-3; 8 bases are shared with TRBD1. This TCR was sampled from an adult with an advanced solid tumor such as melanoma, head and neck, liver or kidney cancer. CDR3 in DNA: TGCGCCAGCAGTGAGGGCTTAACAGGGGGGACAGATACGCAGTATTTT. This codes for CASSEGLTGGTDTQYF.